Shown below are 21 T cell receptor beta chains from a single sample sequenced in a study of shared clonotypes between healthy human individuals. CD8 cells regarded as naive lacked CD45RO, were positively chosen for CCR7, and omitted terminally differentiated effector memory CD45RA+ cells. Sequenced by immunoSEQ multiplex PCR; TCRdb stores in-frame clones only, minus some. The table lists 550,000 to 750,000 clones, about 90% of them singletons. Material: naive CD8+ T cells sorted from blood. These receptors all come from a man aged 25 to 40 in good health.

Comments on this clone: This likely came from a read error, as a far larger clone is one base away. This chain joins TRBV27 and TRBJ2-7; 7 nucleotides line up with TRBD1. The CDR3 runs 12 residues. The trim removed 6 bases at V and 3 bases at J, leaving 2 bases unmatched. Germline V CDR1 and CDR2: MNHEY, SMNVEV (reference sequence). This CDR3 is CASRGTDYEQYF. For the CDR3, the DNA is TGTGCCAGCAGAGGGACAGACTACGAGCAGTACTTC.

This chain joins TRBV27 and TRBJ2-6, with D maybe TRBD2 (6 bases). Germline CDR1 is MNHEY and CDR2 is SMNVEV (reference sequence). The V gene lost 5 bases and the J gene lost 4 bases, with 18 bases spanning the gap. CDR3 length: 17 amino acids. CDR3 sequence: CASSITSSSSGANVLTF. The CDR3, as DNA: TGTGCCAGCAGTATTACTAGCAGTTCGTCAGGGGCCAACGTCCTGACTTTC.

V is TRBV19 and J is TRBJ2-1; 8 bases agree with TRBD1. Germline V gives CDR1 LNHDA, CDR2 SQIVND (reference sequence). This CDR3 has 14 amino acids. V was pared by 7 bases and J by 7 bases, with 9 bases of the junction left unmatched. CDR3 sequence reads: CASNQGARPNEQFF. The CDR3 DNA follows: TGTGCCAGTAATCAGGGGGCACGTCCAAATGAGCAGTTCTTC.

The chain couples TRBV28 to TRBJ2-7; D gene unclear. With 7 bases removed from V and 0 bases from J, the gap between germline ends came to 10 bases. The CDR3 is 13 amino acids. Germline values: CDR1 MDHEN, CDR2 SYDVKM. CDR3 sequence reads: CASTDPISYEQYF. CDR3 DNA sequence: TGTGCCAGCACCGACCCCATCTCCTACGAGCAGTACTTC.

The chain links TRBV7-6 to TRBJ2-7; possibly TRBD2 for D (5 bases). Germline CDR1 and CDR2: SGHVS and FNYEAQ. Trimming shortened V by 3 bases and J by 7 bases, and 16 bases separated the two germline ends. This CDR3 region has 14 residues. CDR3 bases: TGTGCCAGCAGCTTGGAACCGGGAAGCCCGGAGCAGTACTTC. Residues: CASSLEPGSPEQYF. The complete variable domain, with remaining parts taken from reference TRBV7-6 and TRBJ2-7, reads GAGVSQSPRYKVTKRGQDVALRCDPISGHVSLYWYRQALGQGPEFLTYFNYEAQQDKSGLPNDRFSAERPEGSISTLTIQRTEQRDSAMYRCASSLEPGSPEQYFGPGTRLTVT.

The CDR3 nucleotides read TGTGCCAGCAGCTTGGGGCAGGTCAATCAGCCCCAGCATTTT. Its translation is CASSLGQVNQPQHF. This sequence joins TRBV7-9 and TRBJ1-5, with D possibly being TRBD1 (5 bases). Germline CDR1 SEHNR, CDR2 FQNEAQ (reference sequence). The length of the CDR3 is 14 residues. V was pared by 3 bases and J by 3 bases, with 9 bases between. The whole variable domain, filled in from reference TRBV7-9 and TRBJ1-5, reads DTGVSQNPRHKITKRGQNVTFRCDPISEHNRLYWYRQTLGQGPEFLTYFQNEAQLEKSRLLSDRFSAERPKGSFSTLEIQRTEQGDSAMYLCASSLGQVNQPQHFGDGTRLSIL.

The chain carries TRBV4-2 and TRBJ2-3; 7 bases agree with TRBD2. Losses at the gene ends were 0 bases for V and 1 base for J; bases not matched to a gene: 7. Germline CDR1 LGHNA, CDR2 YNFKEQ. This CDR3 spans 17 amino acids. The CDR3 region is CASSQDTLAEGTDTQYF. Written as DNA, the CDR3 is TGTGCCAGCAGCCAAGATACCCTAGCGGAGGGCACAGATACGCAGTATTTT.

V usage is TRBV28 and J usage is TRBJ1-2; TRBD1 might be the D (5 bases). V was trimmed by 6 bases and J by 3 bases, leaving 17 bases between them. The CDR3 spans 15 residues. Germline lookup yields CDR1 MDHEN and CDR2 SYDVKM. CDR3 bases: TGTGCCAGCAGCGCCCCAGGGTGGGAGGACTATGGCTACACCTTC. This sequence encodes CASSAPGWEDYGYTF.

The chain couples TRBV28 to TRBJ1-2; maybe TRBD1 (5 bases). The CDR3 has 12 residues. Germline V gene sequence: CDR1 MDHEN, CDR2 SYDVKM. V dropped 4 bases and J dropped 8 bases, with 11 bases sitting between them. CDR3 protein: CASSWGTGGYTF. The DNA for the CDR3 is TGTGCCAGCAGTTGGGGGACCGGCGGCTACACCTTC.

The rearrangement links TRBV11-1 to TRBJ1-2; unclear D gene. In germline, CDR1 is SGHAT, CDR2 FQDESV (reference sequence). Trimming took 2 bases from V and 2 from J, leaving 21 bases between them. There are 18 residues in the CDR3. The CDR3 sequence: CASSLHAKGSRGNYGYTF. The CDR3 coding sequence is TGTGCCAGCAGCTTACACGCCAAGGGCTCCCGTGGGAACTATGGCTACACCTTC.

The CDR3: CASSKKAGTSKSSYNEQFF. The CDR3 bases are TGTGCCAGCAGCAAAAAGGCCGGGACTAGCAAAAGCTCCTACAATGAGCAGTTCTTC. The rearrangement uses TRBV21-1 and TRBJ2-1; the table gives TRBD2 as D, unverified against the DNA. TRBV21-1 is a pseudogene locus. The CDR3 extends over 19 amino acids.

The rearrangement uses TRBV5-4 and TRBJ2-5, with 8 bases matching TRBD1. The CDR3 is 15 residues long. CDR1 is SGHNT and CDR2 is YYREEE in the germline V gene (reference sequence). V trimming: 0 bases; J trimming: 2 bases; junction bases outside the gene matches: 3. The CDR3 region is CASSLVDRGQETQYF. The CDR3 nucleotides are TGTGCCAGCAGCTTGGTAGACAGGGGACAAGAGACCCAGTACTTC. The whole variable domain, remainder taken from reference TRBV5-4 and TRBJ2-5, is ETGVTQSPTHLIKTRGQQVTLRCSSQSGHNTVSWYQQALGQGPQFIFQYYREEENGRGNFPPRFSGLQFPNYSSELNVNALELDDSALYLCASSLVDRGQETQYFGPGTRLLVL.

This clone was seen only once. The chain joins TRBV18 to TRBJ2-7, with 9 positions matching TRBD1. The trim removed 0 bases at V and 6 bases at J, leaving 18 bases unmatched. There are 19 residues in the CDR3. CDR1 is KGHSH, CDR2 LQKENI, per germline. The CDR3 protein is CASSPPRDRATGTPGEQYF. CDR3 in DNA: TGTGCCAGCTCACCACCGAGGGACAGGGCCACCGGGACTCCCGGCGAGCAGTACTTC.

The chain has TRBV13 and TRBJ2-1; 11 positions match TRBD2. V lost 0 bases and J lost 5; bases outside the gene matches: 0. Per germline, CDR1 PRHDT and CDR2 FYEKMQ (reference sequence). This CDR3 spans 15 amino acids. CDR3 loop: CASSLGGLADNEQFF. CDR3 in DNA: TGTGCCAGCAGCTTAGGGGGACTAGCGGACAATGAGCAGTTCTTC.

The genes are TRBV19 and TRBJ2-3, with 7 bases identical to TRBD1. CDR1 is LNHDA, CDR2 SQIVND, per germline (reference sequence). V gave up 11 bases and J gave up 1 base; unmatched junction bases: 6. The CDR3 runs 13 residues. The CDR3 spells CASKGAGTDTQYF. CDR3 DNA: TGTGCCTCAAAGGGGGCCGGCACAGATACGCAGTATTTT.

The chain employs TRBV2 and TRBJ2-1; the D gene is possibly TRBD2 (6 bases). The V and J ends lost 6 bases and 0 bases respectively, with 9 bases between them. CDR1 SNHLY and CDR2 FYNNEI come from the germline V gene. The CDR3 has 14 residues. The CDR3 is CASSTGSSYNEQFF. The CDR3 region has the DNA TGTGCCAGCAGCACCGGGAGCTCCTACAATGAGCAGTTCTTC. Supplemented by reference TRBV2 and TRBJ2-1, the full variable domain reads EPEVTQTPSHQVTQMGQEVILRCVPISNHLYFYWYRQILGQKVEFLVSFYNNEISEKSEIFDDQFSVERPDGSNFTLKIRSTKLEDSAMYFCASSTGSSYNEQFFGPGTRLTVL.

The genes are TRBV10-3 and TRBJ2-2; D gene unclear. The V end lost 3 bases, the J end lost 8 bases, and 13 bases lay between the germline ends. This CDR3 is built from 14 residues. The germline gives CDR1 ENHRY, CDR2 SYGVKD. CDR3 sequence: CAISDGKGKGELFF. The CDR3 DNA sequence: TGTGCCATCAGTGACGGCAAAGGAAAAGGGGAGCTGTTTTTT.

The rearrangement uses TRBV28 and TRBJ2-2, with a possible D match to TRBD1 (7 bases). The CDR3 runs 16 residues. Between the trimmed V and J ends, which lost 7 bases and 3 bases, there was a span of 18 bases. The germline V gene encodes CDR1 MDHEN and CDR2 SYDVKM. CDR3 coding DNA: TGTGCCAGCATACCTCGAGACAGGGAGGACACCGGGGAGCTGTTTTTT. Encoded protein: CASIPRDREDTGELFF.

This clone was counted only a few times. This rearrangement joins TRBV19 to TRBJ1-2; D not resolved. CDR3 length: 13 amino acids. Per germline, CDR1 LNHDA and CDR2 SQIVND (reference sequence). The V end was cut by 3 bases, the J end by 4 bases, with 9 bases between. DNA of the CDR3: TGTGCCAGTAGTATCGCGGCAGCCTATGGCTACACCTTC. Amino acids: CASSIAAAYGYTF.

J is TRBJ1-2 and V is TRBV12-2; the table names TRBD1, a call not compared with the DNA. TRBV12-2 is a recognized pseudogene. The CDR3 length is 15 residues. DNA for the CDR3: TGTGCAAGTCGCTTAGCGTCAAAGGGGGCGCTTGGCTACACCTTC. Translated: CASRLASKGALGYTF.

V is TRBV9 and J is TRBJ1-4, with D maybe TRBD1 (6 bases). Germline-derived CDR1 and CDR2 are SGDLS and YYNGEE. V dropped 3 bases and J dropped 5 bases, with 11 bases sitting between them. CDR3 length equals 14 residues. CDR3 residues: CASSGGGPNEKLFF. The CDR3 region has the DNA TGTGCCAGCAGCGGTGGGGGCCCAAATGAAAAACTGTTTTTT.